The 4 T cell receptor beta chains below all came from one sample that was sequenced in a study of blood T cells in healthy people across ages. PCR was performed a second time for about 7 to 12 cycles using a sample-barcoded 5' primer and a J-beta primer mix. TCRdb analysed the 5' RACE reads with MiXCR anew, one entry per CDR3 protein. The sample consists of hundreds of thousands of distinct CDR3 sequences, 40% to 45% of them appearing once. The material sequenced was blood. All receptors come from a man older than 75 in good health.

The chain carries TRBV28 and TRBJ1-1; D unresolved. Trimming removed 6 bases at V and 10 bases at J, with 18 bases between. There are 13 residues in the CDR3. The germline V gene has CDR1 MDHEN and CDR2 SYDVKM. The CDR3 here is CASSSDLGSPAFF. The CDR3 region has the DNA TGTGCCAGCAGCTCTGACCTGGGCTCTCCAGCTTTCTTT.

The chain combines TRBV20-1 with TRBJ2-3, with 10 nucleotides matching TRBD2. J lost 4 bases, V lost 1 base, and 5 bases had no gene match. Germline V gene data show CDR1 as DFQATT and CDR2 as SNEGSKA (reference sequence). This CDR3 region has 15 residues. CDR3 in DNA: TGCAGTGCTAGAGTTCCTAGCGGGGGTGCAGATACGCAGTATTTT. Translating it yields CSARVPSGGADTQYF.

The rearrangement uses TRBV9 and TRBJ2-1; D is perhaps TRBD1 (5 bases). The CDR3 has 15 residues. CDR1 is SGDLS, CDR2 YYNGEE, per germline. V was pared by 1 base and J by 0 bases, with 8 bases between. This CDR3 is CASSVLQDSYNEQFF. CDR3 in DNA: TGTGCCAGCAGCGTACTACAGGACTCCTACAATGAGCAGTTCTTC.

CDR3 amino acids: CAVARGGNEQFF. The DNA of the CDR3 is TGTGCCGTCGCCCGGGGGGGAAACGAGCAGTTCTTC. This rearrangement joins TRBV10-3 to TRBJ2-1; the match to TRBD2 covers 8 bases. In germline, CDR1 is ENHRY, CDR2 SYGVKD. The V and J ends lost 11 bases and 10 bases, in that order; junction bases with no gene match: 10. The CDR3 extends over 12 amino acids.